Included here is one T cell receptor beta chain sequence, with context. This clone's antigen is unknown. No much larger clonotype is one base removed from it; base qualities were not supplied. The data originate from a study of blood T cell repertoires in COVID-19 (dated by TCRdb to 2018 to 2021). Looking at the study overall: Samples covering the acute and convalescent phases of COVID-19 were provided by collaborators in the United States, Italy and Spain. The prospective study material was composed of cDNA or gDNA derived from T cells, B-cell-depleted T cells, or PBMCs. The dataset comprised deeply sampled blood TCRbeta repertoires from subjects exposed to, actively infected with, or recovered from COVID-19. A freely available public database, intended as a resource for researchers studying the immune response to SARS-CoV-2, is where the repertoires were released. Samples came from the ongoing ImmuneRACE study (first 160 participants) plus 1,254 subjects from 6 global collaborators. Nearly every sample came with metadata listing a de-identified subject ID, COVID-19 status, age in years and sex. HLA class I and class II types, where available, came from metadata supplied by the sample provider rather than from assay-based typing. Paper-wide results and their limitations: Clinical and demographic metadata were provided uncurated, with the amount varying by source and participant.

TCRbeta CDR3 regions were amplified from genomic DNA by means of the immunoSEQ Assay, a bias-controlled multiplex PCR. Turning to the authors' computational methods: Nucleated cell counts per sample were estimated from amplification of reference gene primers within the assay. Sequence reads were collapsed and filtered to measure the absolute abundance of every unique TCRbeta CDR3 rearrangement. For each sample, productive Simpson clonality was calculated as the square root of Simpson's diversity index over productive rearrangements. As stored in TCRdb, this immuneACCESS dataset retains in-frame rearrangements with V and J assigned. A fraction of the clones does not appear; measured against another copy, unresolved V genes explain less than half of the discrepancy, and the remainder lacks a known reason. The V and J calls and clone size were taken over from that table, and D and trimming were inferred from the DNA. The sample table holds approximately 150,000 clones, of which approximately 84% were seen once. Of the sample, about 18% is held by the ten largest clones.

Each collaborating institution followed its own protocols to collect whole blood in K2EDTA tubes. Collaborator samples were shipped for TCRbeta analysis as frozen whole blood, isolated PBMCs, or DNA extracted from either sample type. The CDR3 goes from the cysteine to the phenylalanine over 15 residues. Only CDR3 DNA is held: 45 bases, read in frame from base 1. According to the germline V gene, CDR1 reads SGHAT and CDR2 reads FQNNGV. V is cut back by 5 bases and J by 1 base, with 3 bases in the junction unmatched. The rearranged chain carries TRBV11-2 and TRBJ2-1, with TRBD2 identical over 9 junction bases. The TCR was taken from an elderly woman with acute or convalescent COVID-19. The sequenced sample was peripheral blood. CDR3 region: CASSDSGGSYNEQFF. Here is the DNA: TGTGCCAGCAGCGATAGCGGGGGTTCCTACAATGAGCAGTTCTTC.